What follows is one T cell receptor beta chain and its context. The antigen is not known. The sample comes from a study of cytomegalovirus exposure and HLA in healthy donors. Across the whole study: The Caucasian-associated ancestry cluster contained 81% of the approximately 400 genotyped donors. Overall study findings and caveats: A likely sequencing artifact accounted for one observed cluster of highly shared sequence variants.

This CDR3 contains 11 residues. V shed 5 bases and J shed 7 bases, with 10 bases lying between them. Germline loops: CDR1 SQVTM, CDR2 ANQGSEA. The PCR ran on 60 Vbeta and 13 Jbeta primers. Sequenced by immunoSEQ multiplex PCR; TCRdb stores in-frame clones only, minus some. The sample consists of approximately 100,000 clones, 55% to 75% of them appearing once. Sequences were obtained from PBMCs. The receptor comes from a woman aged 65 to 85 in good health and CMV-seropositive. The chain links TRBV29-1 to TRBJ2-3; D is uncertain. The CDR3 sequence is CSVYVANTQYF. CDR3 in DNA: TGCAGCGTTTACGTGGCAAATACGCAGTATTTT.